This T cell receptor beta chain was sequenced during a study of blood T cell repertoires in COVID-19. Study-wide background: PBMCs, B-cell-depleted T cells, or T cells were the source of the cDNA or gDNA that made up the material.

Sequenced by immunoSEQ multiplex PCR; TCRdb stores in-frame clones only, minus some. The sample has about 110,000 clones, more than 75% seen once. The CDR3 length is 20 residues. V trimming: 5 bases; J trimming: 0 bases; junction bases outside the gene matches: 19. Germline V gene sequence: CDR1 ENHRY, CDR2 SYGVKD. This chain connects TRBV10-3 to TRBJ1-3, with TRBD1 matching over 7 bases. This TCR came from a man aged 65 to 85 with acute or convalescent COVID-19. The source material was peripheral blood. CDR3 protein: CAISTAGQISTSSSGNTIYF. The CDR3 nucleotides read TGTGCCATCAGTACCGCGGGACAGATCTCGACGTCTAGCTCTGGAAACACCATATATTTT.